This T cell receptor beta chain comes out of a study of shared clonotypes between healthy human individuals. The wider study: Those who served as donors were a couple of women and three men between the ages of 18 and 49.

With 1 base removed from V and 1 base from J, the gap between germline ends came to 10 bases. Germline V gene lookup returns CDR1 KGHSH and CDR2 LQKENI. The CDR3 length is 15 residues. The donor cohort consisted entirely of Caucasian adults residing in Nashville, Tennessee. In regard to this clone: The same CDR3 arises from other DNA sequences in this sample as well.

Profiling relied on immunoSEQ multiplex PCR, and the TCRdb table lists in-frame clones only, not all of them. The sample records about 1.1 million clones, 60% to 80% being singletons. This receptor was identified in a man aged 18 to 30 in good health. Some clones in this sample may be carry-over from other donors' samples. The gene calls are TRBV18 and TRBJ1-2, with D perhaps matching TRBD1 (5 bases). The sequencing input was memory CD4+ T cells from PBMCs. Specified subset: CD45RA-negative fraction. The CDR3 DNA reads TGTGCCAGCTCACCACTCGGGGGAAGTAACTATGGCTACACCTTC. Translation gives CASSPLGGSNYGYTF. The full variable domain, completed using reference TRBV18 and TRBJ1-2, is NAGVMQNPRHLVRRRGQEARLRCSPMKGHSHVYWYRQLPEEGLKFMVYLQKENIIDESGMPKERFSAEFPKEGPSILRIQQVVRGDSAAYFCASSPLGGSNYGYTFGSGTRLTVV.